These T cell receptor beta chains were read from a single sample in a study of response to subunit inactivated influenza vaccine. In TCRdb, the RT-PCR reads were re-called with MiXCR into one record per CDR3 protein. The repertoire holds about 780,000 distinct CDR3 sequences, with around 20% as singletons. Specimen: PBMCs from blood, collected 4 to 6 days after vaccination. The receptors derive from a man between 45 and 60 years old who received an inactivated influenza vaccine. Both conserved end residues are part of each CDR3. Clone sizes are given selectively: once, few, many, or a class where the clone is expanded.

TRBJ2-7 TRBV5-1 many CASSLGQGNYEQYF
TRBJ2-7 TRBV6-1 many CASNGGQGGYEQYF
TRBJ2-1 TRBV6-1 few CASSKGQGSTNEQFF
TRBJ2-6 TRBV5-1 few CATRQGAAGANVLTF
TRBJ2-2 TRBV11-2 . CASSLEGGITGELFF
TRBJ2-3 TRBV12-3/TRBV12-4 . CASTLRHQTDTQYF
TRBJ2-1 TRBV12-3/TRBV12-4 few CASRGLAATSYNEQFF
TRBJ2-2 TRBV7-9 few CASRGTGATGELFF
TRBJ2-7 TRBV11-2 few CASSLGLQRGAYEQYF
TRBJ2-7 TRBV7-2 . CASSHLGAPYEHYF